Presented here are 17 T cell receptor beta chains from one specimen sequenced in a study of CD8 T cells in ankylosing spondylitis (TCRdb year 2017). The library was made by 5' RACE. The reads were generated on an Illumina HiSeq 2500. In-frame beta chains were kept once TCRdb had trimmed the public reads at Q25 with fastp and called clones with MiXCR. Each entry is one CDR3 protein sequence, shown with its most common DNA and genes. Counted in this sample were roughly 100,000 distinct CDR3 sequences; roughly 8.3% of them appeared once. 8.5% to 10% of the sample comes from the top ten. The sequenced sample consisted of blood, either unsorted or a sorted T cell fraction (not recorded which). The source is a male donor with ankylosing spondylitis or in good health (not recorded which).

This clonotype appeared many times. This chain uses TRBV6-2 or TRBV6-3 with TRBJ1-2; no definite D call. V dropped 6 bases and J dropped 0 bases, with 8 bases sitting between them. This CDR3 has 13 residues. In germline, CDR1 is MNHEY, CDR2 SVGEGT. DNA of the CDR3: TGTGCCAGCAGGCTCGGAGCTAACTATGGCTACACCTTC. Protein product: CASRLGANYGYTF.

Many counts were recorded for this clonotype. CDR3 DNA sequence: TGTGCCAGCAGGGTTACTAGCGGGAGTGCCGAGCAGTACTTC. It specifies CASRVTSGSAEQYF. The chain links TRBV7-2 to TRBJ2-7; 11 bases are a match to TRBD2. The CDR3 runs to 14 residues. V lost 6 bases, J lost 6 bases, and 7 bases stayed unmatched. Germline V gene sequence: CDR1 SGHTA, CDR2 FQGNSA.

Details on this clonotype: Just one base apart from a much larger clone, this may be a read error. The chain has TRBV7-2 and TRBJ2-1; no firm D call. This CDR3 comprises 13 residues. Germline loops: CDR1 SGHTA, CDR2 FQGNSA. The ends were cut back, 1 base at V and 5 bases at J, with 6 bases in the middle. The CDR3 nucleotides read TGTACCAGCAGCTTAGGGGCCCACAATGAGCAGTTCTTC. Protein product: CTSSLGAHNEQFF.

In this sample, this clonotype turned up many times. The chain is built from TRBV12-3 or TRBV12-4 and TRBJ2-1, with TRBD2 matching over 11 bases. This CDR3 spans 16 amino acids. V lost 4 bases to trimming and J lost 8 bases; unmatched junction nucleotides: 10. The CDR3 sequence is CASSSLSSGRPHEQFF. The CDR3 coding sequence is TGTGCCAGCAGTTCATTATCTAGCGGGAGGCCCCATGAGCAGTTCTTC.

This clonotype has a count of ten or more. The genes are TRBV19 and TRBJ2-1; maybe TRBD2 (5 bases). V lost 3 bases to trimming and J lost 6 bases, with 15 bases between them. This CDR3 has 15 amino acids. Per germline, CDR1 LNHDA and CDR2 SQIVND (reference sequence). As DNA, the CDR3 is TGTGCCAGTAGTATTCTGACGGGGTTTTCCAATGAGCAGTTCTTC. As protein: CASSILTGFSNEQFF.

This clonotype was seen many times. The chain recombines TRBV10-3 with TRBJ1-6; unclear D gene. Germline loops: CDR1 ENHRY, CDR2 SYGVKD. The CDR3 loop spans 11 amino acids. V shed 3 bases and J shed 7 bases, with 1 base lying between them. CDR3 DNA sequence: TGTGCCATCAGTGACAATTCACCCCTCCACTTT. Its protein product is CAISDNSPLHF.

This clonotype occurred many times. This chain uses TRBV28 with TRBJ1-1; D is undetermined. CDR1 MDHEN and CDR2 SYDVKM come from the germline V gene. CDR3 length: 15 amino acids. Trimming stripped 3 bases from V and 0 bases from J, with 11 bases between. CDR3: CASSFSGAMNTEAFF. The CDR3 bases are TGTGCCAGCAGTTTTTCCGGCGCGATGAACACTGAAGCTTTCTTT.

This clonotype was observed many times. The V call is TRBV20-1, the J call TRBJ2-2; perhaps TRBD2 as D (6 bases). Trimming left V 1 base short and J 3 bases short, with 9 bases between. This CDR3 contains 14 residues. Germline assignment: CDR1 DFQATT and CDR2 SNEGSKA (reference sequence). The CDR3 nucleotides are TGCAGTGCTAGAGGGGAGGTGGACACCGGGGAGCTGTTTTTT. It specifies CSARGEVDTGELFF.

This clonotype was counted at least ten times. V is TRBV20-1 and J is TRBJ1-1; 10 bases line up with TRBD1. The CDR3 has 12 residues. After removal of 5 bases from V and 5 bases from J, the junction contained 2 bases not matched to a gene. In germline, CDR1 is DFQATT, CDR2 SNEGSKA (reference sequence). The chain's CDR3 is CSADRGRTEAFF. The DNA for the CDR3 is TGCAGTGCTGACAGGGGGCGGACTGAAGCTTTCTTT.

This clonotype was counted many times. The chain joins TRBV6-6 to TRBJ1-4, with D hard to call. Germline assignment: CDR1 MNHNY and CDR2 SVGAGI (reference sequence). This CDR3 contains 12 residues. Between the trimmed V and J ends, which lost 6 bases and 8 bases, there was a span of 10 bases. The CDR3 DNA reads as TGTGCCAGCAGACTTACAACCGAAAAACTGTTTTTT. This translates into CASRLTTEKLFF.

At least ten counts were recorded for this clonotype. This sequence joins TRBV14 and TRBJ2-7; a possible D gene is TRBD2 (6 bases). The CDR3 extends over 11 amino acids. Germline V CDR1 and CDR2: SGHDN, FVKESK. With 3 bases removed from V and 8 bases from J, the gap between germline ends came to 8 bases. CDR3 bases: TGTGCCAGCAGCCATAGCGGACAGCAGTACTTC. Its protein is CASSHSGQQYF.

This clonotype was seen many times. V gene TRBV20-1 combines with J gene TRBJ2-1, with 10 bases aligning to TRBD2. The CDR3 extends over 15 amino acids. The V segment lost 1 base and the J segment 3 bases; nucleotides outside the gene matches: 3. Germline V gene data show CDR1 as DFQATT and CDR2 as SNEGSKA (reference sequence). The CDR3 region is CSARGTSGLYNEQFF. The CDR3 DNA reads as TGCAGTGCTAGAGGGACTAGCGGACTCTACAATGAGCAGTTCTTC.

This clonotype was observed many times. The chain couples TRBV11-2 to TRBJ2-3, with TRBD2 matching over 10 bases. Germline trimming cut 0 bases from V and 6 bases from J; bases unmatched to any gene: 9. This CDR3 is built from 17 residues. Germline lookup yields CDR1 SGHAT and CDR2 FQNNGV. CDR3 bases: TGTGCCAGCAGCTTAGAAGTAGCGGGGGGCCTTAGGGATACGCAGTATTTT. This codes for CASSLEVAGGLRDTQYF. The full variable domain, completed using reference TRBV11-2 and TRBJ2-3, is EAGVAQSPRYKIIEKRQSVAFWCNPISGHATLYWYQQILGQGPKLLIQFQNNGVVDDSQLPKDRFSAERLKGVDSTLKIQPAKLEDSAVYLCASSLEVAGGLRDTQYFGPGTRLTVL.

This clonotype was counted ten times or more. The V gene is TRBV20-1, the J gene TRBJ2-1; TRBD1 matches at 7 bases. The germline V gene has CDR1 DFQATT and CDR2 SNEGSKA (reference sequence). Trimming cost V 5 bases and J 5 bases; bases outside gene matches: 3. The CDR3 sequence is 12 residues long. The CDR3 sequence is CSAPGQNNEQFF. In DNA form, the CDR3 reads TGCAGTGCTCCGGGACAGAACAATGAGCAGTTCTTC.

This clonotype was found many times. The chain carries TRBV20-1 and TRBJ1-3, with 7 bases matching TRBD1. This CDR3 is 17 amino acids long. V trimming: 6 bases; J trimming: 1 base; junction bases outside the gene matches: 15. The germline CDR1 and CDR2 sequences are DFQATT and SNEGSKA (reference sequence). In DNA form, the CDR3 reads TGCAGTGCCCCTAAACGGGACAGAGGGCTATCTGGAAACACCATATATTTT. Translation gives CSAPKRDRGLSGNTIYF.

This clonotype was counted at least ten times. The V gene is TRBV5-8, the J gene TRBJ1-2; 7 bases line up with TRBD1. The V segment lost 1 base and the J segment 4 bases; nucleotides outside the gene matches: 4. The CDR3 contains 14 residues. Germline lookup yields CDR1 SGHTS and CDR2 YDEGEE. The CDR3 region is CASSLNRGLYGYTF. CDR3 nucleotide sequence: TGTGCCAGCAGCTTGAACAGGGGACTCTATGGCTACACCTTC.

This clonotype was detected ten times or more. V is TRBV29-1 and J is TRBJ2-2; tentatively, D is TRBD2 (5 bases). This CDR3 region has 15 residues. The V gene's germline CDR1 is SQVTM and CDR2 ANQGSEA. V shed 4 bases and J shed 0 bases, with 12 bases lying between them. CDR3 in amino acids: CSVAWRQPNTGELFF. DNA for the CDR3: TGCAGCGTTGCGTGGAGGCAGCCGAACACCGGGGAGCTGTTTTTT.